The present entry profiles one TCR beta chain with its context. This record comes from a study of CD8 T cells in Susac syndrome. Roughly 0.45 to 1 ug RNA was reverse transcribed with random hexamers. TCRdb independently ran MiXCR on the immunoSEQ multiplex PCR reads; one entry per CDR3 protein. Of 95,000 to 150,000 distinct CDR3 sequences listed, more than 90% were seen once; the top ten hold around 0.21%. The CDR3 loop spans 16 amino acids. Trimming took 1 base from V and 6 from J, leaving 18 bases between them. Looked up from germline, CDR1 is LGHNA and CDR2 is YSLEER. From blood CD8+ and CD4+ T cells, the TCR beta chain was sequenced.

The J gene is TRBJ1-1, the V gene TRBV4-3; unclear D gene. Sequencing was done on a sample of CD8+ T cells from PBMCs. The receptor comes from a human donor with Susac syndrome. The CDR3 loop is CASSQVYPEVASEAFF. In DNA form, the CDR3 reads TGCGCCAGCAGCCAAGTGTACCCCGAGGTGGCTTCTGAAGCTTTCTTT.